This TCR beta chain was observed in a study of shared clonotypes between healthy human individuals. Study background: Aged between 18 and 49, the donors were two women and three men.

Clones were sequenced by immunoSEQ multiplex PCR, and TCRdb holds only the in-frame ones, with some missing. The data hold over a million clones, with around 78% observed a single time. Regarding this clone: Its target is unknown.

Study results and limitations: Sequencing depth was expected to influence donor clonotype sharing.

The CDR3 extends over 13 amino acids. V lost 2 bases and J lost 7, with 11 bases in between. The germline CDR1 and CDR2 sequences are KGHSH and LQKENI. The V gene is TRBV18, the J gene TRBJ1-1; D gene ambiguous. Input material: memory CD4+ T cells from PBMCs. The subset here: CD45RA-negative fraction. The TCR comes from a man between 18 and 29 years old in good health. Some clones in this sample may be carry-over from other donors' samples. The CDR3 reads CASSPRSPGEAFF. The CDR3 DNA sequence: TGTGCCAGCTCACCAAGGTCTCCAGGTGAAGCTTTCTTT.